This T cell receptor beta chain derives from a study of shared clonotypes between healthy human individuals. Naive CD8 cells lacked CD45RO, underwent positive selection for CCR7 and left out terminally differentiated effector memory CD45RA+ cells. In germline, CDR1 is SGDLS, CDR2 YYNGEE. V lost 0 bases and J lost 2; bases outside the gene matches: 26. This CDR3 region has 23 residues. Original processing methods: Junction-only sequences without quality scores came from ImmunoSEQ, so filtering differed. Method: immunoSEQ multiplex PCR; TCRdb's copy keeps in-frame clones and lacks some. V and J calls and clone size are copied from that table; D and trimming were computed from the DNA. Among approximately 1.9 million clones listed, 90% to 95% were seen once.

Sequencing was performed on naive CD8+ T cells from PBMCs. This chain joins TRBV9 and TRBJ2-3, with 8 bases matching TRBD2. The sequence came from a man aged 18 to 29 in good health. Some clones in this sample may be carry-over from other donors' samples. The CDR3: CASSVAGPKYFIREGLDTDTQYF. The CDR3 DNA reads TGTGCCAGCAGCGTAGCGGGCCCGAAGTATTTTATACGGGAGGGCCTTGACACAGATACGCAGTATTTT.